Listed below are T cell receptor beta chains from one sample, sequenced in a study of T cells in tumors and immune-related adverse events. Data came from immunoSEQ multiplex PCR; TCRdb stores just in-frame clones and leaves some out. The sample lists some 10,000 clones, roughly 90% seen once, with around 1.4% in the top ten. This sample comprised lymph node tissue, obtained from a patient treated with anti-PD-1 therapy. Receptors originate from a female donor with metastatic renal cell carcinoma. CDR3s include the opening cysteine and the closing phenylalanine or tryptophan. D genes are given only for firm matches. Expanded clones get a size class; other rows say once, few or many, or leave the size out.

size: NA; J: TRBJ2-3; V: TRBV6-5; D: TRBD2; CDR3: CASRLGLAGTDTQYF; DNA: TGTGCCAGCAGATTGGGACTAGCGGGGACAGATACGCAGTATTTT
size: NA; J: TRBJ2-3; V: TRBV4-3; D: NA; CDR3: CASSQEGRDIDTQYF; DNA: TGCGCCAGCAGCCAAGAGGGGCGGGATATAGATACGCAGTATTTT
size: NA; J: TRBJ1-1; V: TRBV6-5; D: NA; CDR3: CASSLVGGRGQPFF; DNA: TGTGCCAGCAGTTTGGTCGGGGGGCGCGGTCAGCCTTTCTTT
size: NA; J: TRBJ1-2; V: TRBV6-6; D: NA; CDR3: CASSSRGDNYGYTF; DNA: TGTGCCAGCTCTTCACGAGGGGATAACTATGGCTACACCTTC
size: NA; J: TRBJ1-6; V: TRBV7-9; D: NA; CDR3: CASSYSGNSYNSPLHF; DNA: TGTGCCAGCAGCTACTCGGGGAACTCCTATAATTCACCCCTCCACTTT
size: NA; J: TRBJ1-1; V: TRBV7-2; D: NA; CDR3: CASSPTGSTEAFF; DNA: TGTGCCAGCAGCCCCACAGGGTCCACTGAAGCTTTCTTT
size: NA; J: TRBJ1-2; V: TRBV5-5; D: NA; CDR3: CASRMGVGNYGYTF; DNA: TGTGCCAGCAGAATGGGGGTAGGAAACTATGGCTACACCTTC
size: NA; J: TRBJ2-3; V: TRBV7-9; D: NA; CDR3: CASSLEVGTDTQYF; DNA: TGTGCCAGCAGCTTAGAGGTTGGCACAGATACGCAGTATTTT
size: once; J: TRBJ1-1; V: TRBV18; D: TRBD1; CDR3: CASSPADRVNTEAFF; DNA: TGTGCCAGCTCACCTGCGGACAGGGTGAACACTGAAGCTTTCTTT
size: NA; J: TRBJ2-5; V: TRBV12-5; D: NA; CDR3: CASGPWETQYF; DNA: TGTGCTAGTGGTCCTTGGGAGACCCAGTACTTC
size: NA; J: TRBJ1-5; V: TRBV5-1; D: NA; CDR3: CASSLNGARNQPQHF; DNA: TGCGCCAGCAGCTTGAATGGGGCCAGGAATCAGCCCCAGCATTTT
size: NA; J: TRBJ1-1; V: TRBV11-1; D: TRBD1; CDR3: CASTGMGQGMSEAFF; DNA: TGTGCCAGCACCGGGATGGGACAGGGAATGTCTGAAGCTTTCTTT
size: NA; J: TRBJ1-2; V: TRBV7-8; D: NA; CDR3: CASSLIQDSYGYTF; DNA: TGTGCCAGCAGCCTCATACAGGATAGCTATGGCTACACCTTC
size: NA; J: TRBJ1-5; V: TRBV10-1; D: TRBD1; CDR3: CASQKNRDRGSNQPQHF; DNA: TGCGCCAGCCAGAAAAACCGGGACAGGGGAAGCAATCAGCCCCAGCATTTT
size: NA; J: TRBJ2-1; V: TRBV10-3; D: TRBD2; CDR3: CAISWTSGRTRNEQFF; DNA: TGTGCCATCAGCTGGACTAGCGGGAGGACCCGGAATGAGCAGTTCTTC
size: NA; J: TRBJ2-2; V: TRBV5-1; D: NA; CDR3: CASSLGEAGELFF; DNA: TGCGCCAGCAGCTTGGGCGAGGCCGGGGAGCTGTTTTTT
size: NA; J: TRBJ2-3; V: TRBV5-1; D: TRBD2; CDR3: CASSLGLTSGKSTDTQYF; DNA: TGCGCCAGCAGCTTGGGCTTGACTAGCGGGAAAAGCACAGATACGCAGTATTTT
size: NA; J: TRBJ1-2; V: TRBV7-8; D: NA; CDR3: CASSPDSNYGYTF; DNA: TGTGCCAGCAGCCCCGACAGCAACTATGGCTACACCTTC
size: NA; J: TRBJ1-1; V: TRBV5-6; D: NA; CDR3: CASSRSTEAFF; DNA: TGTGCCAGCAGCCGATCCACTGAAGCTTTCTTT
size: NA; J: TRBJ2-3; V: TRBV19; D: TRBD2; CDR3: CASTVLAGGPTDTQYF; DNA: TGTGCCAGTACCGTACTAGCGGGAGGGCCGACAGATACGCAGTATTTT
size: NA; J: TRBJ2-1; V: TRBV7-6; D: TRBD2; CDR3: CASSPSGGGPYNEQFF; DNA: TGTGCCAGCAGCCCTAGCGGGGGGGGACCCTACAATGAGCAGTTCTTC
size: NA; J: TRBJ2-1; V: TRBV11-2; D: TRBD2; CDR3: CASSPPQAGGPNEQFF; DNA: TGTGCCAGCAGCCCCCCCCAAGCGGGGGGGCCTAATGAGCAGTTCTTC
size: NA; J: TRBJ2-7; V: TRBV19; D: NA; CDR3: CASSLLQGSYEQYF; DNA: TGTGCCAGTAGTCTATTACAGGGATCCTACGAGCAGTACTTC
size: NA; J: TRBJ2-1; V: TRBV7-9; D: TRBD2; CDR3: CASSPGGTSREDEQFF; DNA: TGTGCCAGCAGCCCGGGAGGGACTAGCCGGGAAGATGAGCAGTTCTTC
size: NA; J: TRBJ1-4; V: TRBV7-8; D: NA; CDR3: CASSLYPQGREKLFF; DNA: TGTGCCAGCAGCTTATACCCACAGGGACGGGAAAAACTGTTTTTT
size: NA; J: TRBJ2-5; V: TRBV15; D: NA; CDR3: CATSEPGRRRETQYF; DNA: TGTGCCACCAGCGAGCCCGGACGGCGTCGGGAGACCCAGTACTTC
size: once; J: TRBJ2-7; V: TRBV7-2; D: TRBD1; CDR3: CASRQTGTGLYYEQYF; DNA: TGTGCCAGCAGGCAGACCGGGACAGGGCTCTACTACGAGCAGTACTTC
size: NA; J: TRBJ1-3; V: TRBV2; D: NA; CDR3: CASRVDEGNTIYF; DNA: TGTGCCAGCCGGGTGGACGAAGGAAACACCATATATTTT
size: NA; J: TRBJ1-4; V: TRBV25-1; D: NA; CDR3: CASSEWTADEKLFF; DNA: TGTGCCAGCAGTGAATGGACAGCTGATGAAAAACTGTTTTTT